The clone carrying this T cell receptor (beta chain) was seen many times. The sample is drawn from a study of T cells after yellow fever vaccination. V was pared by 4 bases and J by 8 bases, with 14 bases between. The length of the CDR3 is 12 residues. CDR1 is SQVTM, CDR2 ANQGSEA, per germline. TCRdb re-derived calls from the 5' RACE reads in MiXCR, one entry per CDR3 protein. The repertoire consists of approximately 74,000 distinct CDR3 sequences, with around 6.2% occurring once and the leading ten covering less than 2.5%. This sequence joins TRBV29-1 and TRBJ1-2; D ambiguous. The sample consisted of CD4+ T cells sorted from PBMCs, taken less than 16 days after the first yellow fever vaccination. The sequence came from a man younger than 35 who received the YFV17D yellow fever vaccine. Written as DNA, the CDR3 is TGCAGCGTTGGAGCCAGGCGTGGCGGCTACACCTTC. The encoded protein is CSVGARRGGYTF.